These 2 T cell receptor beta chains share one sample of origin, sequenced in a study of control samples from healthy donors and cancer patients. The table came from immunoSEQ multiplex PCR; TCRdb's copy has only in-frame clones and leaves some out. The repertoire holds about 110,000 clones, with approximately 90% as singletons. The sequenced material came from blood. These receptors were taken from a woman aged 45 to 65 in good health.

V and J are TRBV7-9 and TRBJ1-1; D is undetermined. The CDR3 runs 13 residues. From germline, CDR1 is SEHNR and CDR2 FQNEAQ (reference sequence). V was cut by 5 bases and J by 3 bases, with 10 bases left in between. Written as DNA, the CDR3 is TGTGCCAGCAGCCCCTGGTTGGACACTGAAGCTTTCTTT. Protein sequence: CASSPWLDTEAFF. Full variable domain (rest looked up from reference TRBV7-9 and TRBJ1-1): DTGVSQNPRHKITKRGQNVTFRCDPISEHNRLYWYRQTLGQGPEFLTYFQNEAQLEKSRLLSDRFSAERPKGSFSTLEIQRTEQGDSAMYLCASSPWLDTEAFFGQGTRLTVV.

The chain is built from TRBV27 and TRBJ2-7, with D possibly TRBD2 on 6 matching bases. The germline V and J ends were trimmed by 4 bases and 2 bases, with 12 bases remaining between them. The CDR3 consists of 14 residues. Germline lookup yields CDR1 MNHEY and CDR2 SMNVEV (reference sequence). This CDR3 reads CASSSPGRPYEQYV. CDR3 coding DNA: TGTGCCAGCAGTTCCCCCGGGAGACCCTACGAGCAGTACGTC.